Sequencing of this T cell receptor (beta chain) was carried out in a study of neurological immune-mediated disorders. Study information: Of around 34 multiple sclerosis patients, approximately 31 were relapsing-remitting and 3 secondary progressive.

The cDNA came from 5'RACE, which used 10-nucleotide random UMIs. Using its own MiXCR run on the 5' RACE reads, TCRdb lists one record per CDR3 protein. The sample records around 46,000 distinct CDR3 sequences, approximately 4.5% being singletons. This clonotype was observed a few times. What it recognizes is unknown. Points from the study as a whole: There was no clinical or MRI feature that was associated with the multiple sclerosis repertoire cluster. In HTLV-1-associated myelopathy, TCR clonal expansion was greatest, and in multiple sclerosis it was least, below healthy controls.

The specimen sequenced was PBMCs. This TCR was recovered from a woman aged 60-70 years with multiple sclerosis.

The CDR3 sequence: CASSLPSDEQYF. DNA of the CDR3: TGCGCCAGCAGCTTGCCCTCGGACGAGCAGTACTTC. V is TRBV5-1 and J is TRBJ2-7; no firm D call. Germline assignment: CDR1 SGHRS and CDR2 YFSETQ. The length of the CDR3 is 12 residues. V lost 1 base and J lost 5, with 7 bases in between.